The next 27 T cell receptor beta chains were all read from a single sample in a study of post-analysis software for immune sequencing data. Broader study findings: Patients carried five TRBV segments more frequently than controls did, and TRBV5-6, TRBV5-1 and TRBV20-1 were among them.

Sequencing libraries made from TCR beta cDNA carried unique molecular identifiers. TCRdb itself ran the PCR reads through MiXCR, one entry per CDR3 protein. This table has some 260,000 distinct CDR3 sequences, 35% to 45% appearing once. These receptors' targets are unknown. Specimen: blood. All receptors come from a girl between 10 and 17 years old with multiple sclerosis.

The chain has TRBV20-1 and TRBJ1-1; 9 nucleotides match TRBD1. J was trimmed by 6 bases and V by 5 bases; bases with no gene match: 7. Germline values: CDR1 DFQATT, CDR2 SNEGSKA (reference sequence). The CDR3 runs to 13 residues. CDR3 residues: CSAYRGQRAEAFF. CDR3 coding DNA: TGCAGTGCTTACAGGGGGCAGAGGGCTGAAGCTTTCTTT.

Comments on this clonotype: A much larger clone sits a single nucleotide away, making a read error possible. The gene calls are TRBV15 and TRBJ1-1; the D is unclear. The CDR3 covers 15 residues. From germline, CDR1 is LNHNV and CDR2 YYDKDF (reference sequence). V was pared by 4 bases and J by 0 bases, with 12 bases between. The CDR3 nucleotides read TGTGCCACCAGCAAATCCCTGGGAATGAACACTGAAGCTTTCTTT. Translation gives CATSKSLGMNTEAFF. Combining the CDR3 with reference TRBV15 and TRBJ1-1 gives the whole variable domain DAMVIQNPRYQVTQFGKPVTLSCSQTLNHNVMYWYQQKSSQAPKLLFHYYDKDFNNEADTPDNFQSRRPNTSFCFLDIRSPGLGDTAMYLCATSKSLGMNTEAFFGQGTRLTVV.

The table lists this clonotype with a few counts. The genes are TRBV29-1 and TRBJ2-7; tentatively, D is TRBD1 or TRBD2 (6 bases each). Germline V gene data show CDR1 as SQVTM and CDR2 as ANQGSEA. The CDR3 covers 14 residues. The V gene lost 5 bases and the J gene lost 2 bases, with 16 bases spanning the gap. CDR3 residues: CSVRGTPGTYEQYF. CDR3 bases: TGCAGCGTTCGGGGGACACCCGGGACCTACGAGCAGTACTTC.

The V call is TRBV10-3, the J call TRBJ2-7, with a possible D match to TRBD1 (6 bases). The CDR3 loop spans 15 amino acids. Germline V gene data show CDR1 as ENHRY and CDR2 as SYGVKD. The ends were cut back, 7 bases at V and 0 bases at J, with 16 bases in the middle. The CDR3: CAIKNDRSHSYEQYF. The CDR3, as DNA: TGTGCCATCAAAAATGACAGGTCCCACTCCTACGAGCAGTACTTC.

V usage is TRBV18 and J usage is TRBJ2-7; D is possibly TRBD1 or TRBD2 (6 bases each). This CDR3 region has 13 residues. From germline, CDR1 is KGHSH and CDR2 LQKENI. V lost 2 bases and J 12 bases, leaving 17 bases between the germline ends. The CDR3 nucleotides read TGTGCCAGCTCACCAGACCTACAGGGAGGTCTGTACTTC. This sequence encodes CASSPDLQGGLYF.

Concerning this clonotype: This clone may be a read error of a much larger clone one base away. CDR3 sequence (DNA): TGCGCCAGCAGCTGGGGTTCCGGGTCGGGTAAACTGTTTTTT. This translates into CASSWGSGSGKLFF. This chain links TRBV5-1 with TRBJ1-4; no reliable D call. This CDR3 region has 14 residues. Germline values: CDR1 SGHRS, CDR2 YFSETQ. V lost 3 bases and J 11 bases, leaving 17 bases between the germline ends.

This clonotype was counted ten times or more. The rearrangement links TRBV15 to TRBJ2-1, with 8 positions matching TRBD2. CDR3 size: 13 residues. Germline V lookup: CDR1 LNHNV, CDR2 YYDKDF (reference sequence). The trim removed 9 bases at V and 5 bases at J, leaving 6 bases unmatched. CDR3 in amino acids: CATSRGGHNEQFF. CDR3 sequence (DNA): TGTGCCACTTCCCGGGGGGGTCACAATGAGCAGTTCTTC.

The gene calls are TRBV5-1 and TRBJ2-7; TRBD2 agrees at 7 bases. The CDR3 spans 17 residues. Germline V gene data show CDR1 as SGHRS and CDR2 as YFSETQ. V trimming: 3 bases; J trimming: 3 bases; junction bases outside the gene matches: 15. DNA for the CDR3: TGCGCCAGCAGCTCCACGGAACAGCGGGGTGGGGACTACGAGCAGTACTTC. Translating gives CASSSTEQRGGDYEQYF.

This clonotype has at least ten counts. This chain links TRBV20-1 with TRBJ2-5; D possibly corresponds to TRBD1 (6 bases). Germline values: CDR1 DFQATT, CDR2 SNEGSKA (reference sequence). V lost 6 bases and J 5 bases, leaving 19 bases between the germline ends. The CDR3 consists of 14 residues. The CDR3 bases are TGCAGTGCCCCCAACGCAGGGGCGACTGAGACCCAGTACTTC. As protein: CSAPNAGATETQYF.

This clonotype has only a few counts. In nucleotides, the CDR3 is TGTGCCAGCAGTCCGGCGGGCGGGGAGCTGTTTTTT. Amino acids: CASSPAGGELFF. The chain employs TRBV6-5 and TRBJ2-2, with a possible D match to TRBD2 (5 bases). This CDR3 is built from 12 residues. V was shortened by 5 bases and J by 7 bases, with 8 bases between the two germline ends. CDR1 and CDR2 from the germline V gene are MNHEY and SVGAGI.

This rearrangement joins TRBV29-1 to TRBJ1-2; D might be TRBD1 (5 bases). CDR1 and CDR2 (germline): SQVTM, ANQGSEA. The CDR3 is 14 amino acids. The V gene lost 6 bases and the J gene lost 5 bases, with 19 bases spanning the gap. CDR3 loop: CSVHTLQGGYGYTF. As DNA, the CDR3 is TGCAGCGTCCACACCCTGCAGGGCGGGTATGGCTACACCTTC.

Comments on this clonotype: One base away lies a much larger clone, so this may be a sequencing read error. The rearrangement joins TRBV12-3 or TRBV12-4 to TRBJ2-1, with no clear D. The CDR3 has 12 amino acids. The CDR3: CASRLGINKQFF. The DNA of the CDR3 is TGTGCCAGCCGACTGGGGATCAATAAGCAGTTCTTC.

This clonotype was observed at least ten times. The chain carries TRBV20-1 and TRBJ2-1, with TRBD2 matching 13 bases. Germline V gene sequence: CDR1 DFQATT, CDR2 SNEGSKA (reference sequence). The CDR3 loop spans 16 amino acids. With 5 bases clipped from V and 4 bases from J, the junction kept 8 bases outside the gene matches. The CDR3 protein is CSAVPPGLAGYNEQFF. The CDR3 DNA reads TGCAGTGCTGTACCCCCGGGACTAGCGGGGTACAATGAGCAGTTCTTC.

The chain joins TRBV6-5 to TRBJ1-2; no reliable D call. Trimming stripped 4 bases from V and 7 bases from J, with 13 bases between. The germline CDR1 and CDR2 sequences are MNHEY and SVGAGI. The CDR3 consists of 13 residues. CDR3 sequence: CASSSGRRTGYTF. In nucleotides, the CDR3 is TGTGCCAGCAGTTCCGGCCGGAGGACTGGCTACACCTTC.

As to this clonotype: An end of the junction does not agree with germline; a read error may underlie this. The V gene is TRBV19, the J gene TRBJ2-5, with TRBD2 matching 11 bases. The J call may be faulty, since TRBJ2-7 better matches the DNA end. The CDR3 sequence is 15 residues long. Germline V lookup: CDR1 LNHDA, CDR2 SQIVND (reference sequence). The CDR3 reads CASSATSGIVFEQYF. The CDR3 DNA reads TGCGCCAGTAGTGCGACTAGCGGGATCGTCTTCGAGCAGTACTTC.

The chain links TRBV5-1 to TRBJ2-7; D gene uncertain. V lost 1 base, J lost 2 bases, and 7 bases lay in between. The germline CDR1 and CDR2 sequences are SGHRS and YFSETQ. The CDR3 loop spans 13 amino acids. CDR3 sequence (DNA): TGCGCCAGCAGCTTGACAGTGACCTACGAGCAGTACTTC. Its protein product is CASSLTVTYEQYF.

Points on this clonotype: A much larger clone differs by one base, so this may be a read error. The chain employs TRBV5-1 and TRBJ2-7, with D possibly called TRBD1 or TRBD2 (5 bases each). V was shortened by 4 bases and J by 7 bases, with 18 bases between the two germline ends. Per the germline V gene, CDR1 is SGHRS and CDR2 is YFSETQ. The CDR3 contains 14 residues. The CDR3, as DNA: TGCGCCAGCAGCCCGGGCCGTTGGGGGAATGAGCAGTACTTC. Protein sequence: CASSPGRWGNEQYF.

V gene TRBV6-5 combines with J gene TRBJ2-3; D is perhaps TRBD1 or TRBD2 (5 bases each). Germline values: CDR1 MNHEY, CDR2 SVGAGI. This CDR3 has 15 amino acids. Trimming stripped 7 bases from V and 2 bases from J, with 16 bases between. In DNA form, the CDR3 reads TGTGCCAGCAACTGGGGTGGGGGAGACACAGATACGCAGTATTTT. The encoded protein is CASNWGGGDTDTQYF.

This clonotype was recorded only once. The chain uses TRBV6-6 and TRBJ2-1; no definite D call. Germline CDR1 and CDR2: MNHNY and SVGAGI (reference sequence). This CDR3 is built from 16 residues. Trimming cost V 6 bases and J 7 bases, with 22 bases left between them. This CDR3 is CASRAPLSRIWNEQFF. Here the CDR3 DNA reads TGTGCCAGCAGGGCCCCCCTTAGCCGAATCTGGAATGAGCAGTTCTTC.

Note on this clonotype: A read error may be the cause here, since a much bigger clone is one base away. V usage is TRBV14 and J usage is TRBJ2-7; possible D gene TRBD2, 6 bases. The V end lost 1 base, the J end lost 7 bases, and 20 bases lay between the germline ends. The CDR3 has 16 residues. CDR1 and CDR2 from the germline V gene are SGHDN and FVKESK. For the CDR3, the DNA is TGTGCCAGCAGCCAAGTTGCGGGGACCTCCTACAATGAGCAGTACTTC. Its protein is CASSQVAGTSYNEQYF.

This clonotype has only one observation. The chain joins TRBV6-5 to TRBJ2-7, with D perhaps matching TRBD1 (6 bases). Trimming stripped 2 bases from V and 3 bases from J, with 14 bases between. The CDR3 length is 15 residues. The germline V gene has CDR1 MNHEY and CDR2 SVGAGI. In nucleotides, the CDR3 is TGTGCCAGCAGTTACGGGGACATCCGGGACTACGAGCAGTACTTC. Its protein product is CASSYGDIRDYEQYF.

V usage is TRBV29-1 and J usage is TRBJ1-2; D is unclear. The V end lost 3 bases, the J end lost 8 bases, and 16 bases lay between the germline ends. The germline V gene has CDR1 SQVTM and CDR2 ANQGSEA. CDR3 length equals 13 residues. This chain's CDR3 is CSVEVEGFYGYTF. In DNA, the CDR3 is TGCAGCGTTGAGGTAGAGGGTTTCTACGGCTACACCTTC.

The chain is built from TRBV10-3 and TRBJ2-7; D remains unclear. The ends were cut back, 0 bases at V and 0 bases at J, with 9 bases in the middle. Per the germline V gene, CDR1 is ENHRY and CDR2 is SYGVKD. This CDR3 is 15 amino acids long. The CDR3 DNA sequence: TGTGCCATCAGTGAGTCTGGGGTGAGCTCCTACGAGCAGTACTTC. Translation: CAISESGVSSYEQYF.

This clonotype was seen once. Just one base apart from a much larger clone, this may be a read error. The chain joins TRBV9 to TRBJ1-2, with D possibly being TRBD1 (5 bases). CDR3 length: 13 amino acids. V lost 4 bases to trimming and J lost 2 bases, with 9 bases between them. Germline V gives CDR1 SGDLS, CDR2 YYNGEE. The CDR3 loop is CASSWDGNYGYTF. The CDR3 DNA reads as TGTGCCAGCAGCTGGGACGGAAACTATGGCTACACCTTC. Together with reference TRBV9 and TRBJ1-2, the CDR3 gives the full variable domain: DSGVTQTPKHLITATGQRVTLRCSPRSGDLSVYWYQQSLDQGLQFLIQYYNGEERAKGNILERFSAQQFPDLHSELNLSSLELGDSALYFCASSWDGNYGYTFGSGTRLTVV.

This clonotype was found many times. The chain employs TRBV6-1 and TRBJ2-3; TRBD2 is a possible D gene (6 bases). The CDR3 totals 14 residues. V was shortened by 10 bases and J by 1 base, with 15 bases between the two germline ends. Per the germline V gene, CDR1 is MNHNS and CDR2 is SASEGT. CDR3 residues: CATTTSRGTDTQYF. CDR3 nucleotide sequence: TGTGCCACGACGACTAGTCGCGGCACAGATACGCAGTATTTT.

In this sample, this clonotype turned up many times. The DNA for the CDR3 is TGTGCCAGCAGCTTAACTTGGACAGGCATGTCTGGGGCCAACGTCCTGACTTTC. Encoded protein: CASSLTWTGMSGANVLTF. This sequence joins TRBV7-3 and TRBJ2-6; 7 nucleotides line up with TRBD1. The CDR3 consists of 18 residues. The junction had 6 bases not matched to a gene; V was cut back by 0 bases and J by 1 base. CDR1 SGHTA and CDR2 FQGTGA come from the germline V gene.

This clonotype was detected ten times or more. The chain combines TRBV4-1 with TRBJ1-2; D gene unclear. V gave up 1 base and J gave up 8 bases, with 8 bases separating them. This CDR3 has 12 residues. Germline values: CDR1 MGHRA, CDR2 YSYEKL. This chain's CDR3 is CASSQVVGGYTF. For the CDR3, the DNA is TGCGCCAGCAGCCAAGTTGTCGGGGGCTACACCTTC.